The 5 T cell receptor beta chains in this list originate from one sample, sequenced in a study of blood T cells in healthy people across ages. Together with a sample-barcoded 5' primer, a J-beta primer mix was included in a second PCR lasting about 6 to 11 cycles. TCRdb analysed the 5' RACE reads with MiXCR anew, one entry per CDR3 protein. This sample has over 1,300,000 distinct CDR3 sequences, with 45% to 70% found just once. The sample comprised blood. These receptors were taken from a man between 18 and 29 years old in good health.

The chain has TRBV11-2 and TRBJ2-5; possibly TRBD1 for D (5 bases). Trimming stripped 0 bases from V and 5 bases from J, with 13 bases between. The CDR3 sequence is 15 residues long. Germline V gene sequence: CDR1 SGHAT, CDR2 FQNNGV. CDR3: CASSLDLAGLETQYF. As DNA, the CDR3 is TGTGCCAGCAGCTTAGATCTCGCAGGGTTGGAGACCCAGTACTTC.

The V and J genes are TRBV4-1 and TRBJ2-3; D remains unclear. The germline gives CDR1 MGHRA, CDR2 YSYEKL. This CDR3 has 13 amino acids. V was shortened by 3 bases and J by 4 bases, with 8 bases between the two germline ends. This CDR3 is CASSQYPADTQYF. The CDR3 region has the DNA TGCGCCAGCAGCCAGTATCCAGCAGATACGCAGTATTTT.

The J gene is TRBJ2-4, the V gene TRBV3-1, with D unclear. The CDR3 totals 15 residues. V was trimmed by 0 bases and J by 7 bases, leaving 13 bases between them. Germline CDR1 and CDR2: LGHDT and YNNKEL (reference sequence). This CDR3 reads CASSQDGEGWNIQYF. The CDR3 region has the DNA TGTGCCAGCAGCCAAGATGGGGAAGGGTGGAACATTCAGTACTTC.

The table lists this clonotype with a few counts. The chain recombines TRBV12-3 or TRBV12-4 with TRBJ2-4, with 7 bases that match TRBD1. The V gene end was trimmed by 3 bases and the J gene end by 13 bases; junction bases not matched to a gene: 3. The CDR3 has 11 residues. CDR3 sequence reads: CASSFPGGQYF. The CDR3 region has the DNA TGTGCCAGCAGTTTCCCAGGGGGACAGTACTTC.

V is TRBV7-8 and J is TRBJ2-1; D is unclear. The CDR3 contains 16 residues. Germline assignment: CDR1 SGHVS and CDR2 FQNEAQ. V was cut by 2 bases and J by 5 bases, with 16 bases left in between. The CDR3 bases are TGTGCCAGCAGCTTATCTGCTATCCTCCGGGACAATGAGCAGTTCTTC. Amino acid sequence: CASSLSAILRDNEQFF.